The 12 T cell receptor beta chains below all came from one sample that was sequenced in a study of blood T cell repertoires in COVID-19. Sequenced by immunoSEQ multiplex PCR; TCRdb stores in-frame clones only, minus some. This sample has 330,000 or so clones, with more than 75% found just once. Sequences were obtained from PBMCs or T cells enriched from blood (not recorded which). The receptors here all came from a woman aged 25 to 45 who had recovered from COVID-19.

The J gene is TRBJ1-3, the V gene TRBV5-5; D is undetermined. Germline V gene data show CDR1 as SGHKS and CDR2 as YYEKEE (reference sequence). Trimming pared 0 bases from V and 0 bases from J, leaving 7 bases between. This CDR3 contains 15 residues. CDR3 nucleotides: TGTGCCAGCAGCTTGGATAGCGTCTCTGGAAACACCATATATTTT. Its protein is CASSLDSVSGNTIYF.

The chain joins TRBV19 to TRBJ1-2, with 9 bases fitting TRBD1. The germline gives CDR1 LNHDA, CDR2 SQIVND (reference sequence). CDR3 length: 14 amino acids. The J segment lost 8 bases and the V segment lost 4 bases, leaving 8 bases of the junction unmatched. DNA of the CDR3: TGTGCCAGTAGTACCCGGGGGACAGGGCTCGGCTACACCTTC. It codes for CASSTRGTGLGYTF.

J is TRBJ2-1 and V is TRBV10-1, with TRBD1 matching 7 bases. Germline assignment: CDR1 WNHNN and CDR2 SYGVQD (reference sequence). J gave up 7 bases and V 0 bases, and 9 bases lay outside the gene matches. This CDR3 spans 16 amino acids. CDR3: CASSESGTANINEQFF. The CDR3 DNA is TGCGCCAGCAGTGAGTCTGGGACAGCTAACATTAATGAGCAGTTCTTC.

CDR3 loop: CASSFLGQPYNEQFF. The CDR3, as DNA: TGTGCCAGCAGTTTTCTGGGGCAGCCCTACAATGAGCAGTTCTTC. V is TRBV27 and J is TRBJ2-1; TRBD1 might be the D (5 bases). Germline V gives CDR1 MNHEY, CDR2 SMNVEV (reference sequence). V was shortened by 3 bases and J by 2 bases, with 11 bases between the two germline ends. The CDR3 has 15 amino acids.

This chain links TRBV7-9 with TRBJ1-1, with a weak D call TRBD1 (6 bases). Trimming shortened V by 3 bases and J by 0 bases, and 11 bases separated the two germline ends. Germline-derived CDR1 and CDR2 are SEHNR and FQNEAQ (reference sequence). This CDR3 is built from 15 residues. The CDR3 reads CASSLDSGMNTEAFF. CDR3 nucleotide sequence: TGTGCCAGCAGCTTGGACAGTGGCATGAACACTGAAGCTTTCTTT.

The chain combines TRBV4-1 with TRBJ2-5; D perhaps matches TRBD1 (5 bases). Germline CDR1 reads MGHRA; CDR2 reads YSYEKL. The V end lost 0 bases, the J end lost 2 bases, and 10 bases lay between the germline ends. This CDR3 has 15 amino acids. CDR3 sequence (DNA): TGCGCCAGCAGCCAAGAAAGCCAGGGACAAGAGACCCAGTACTTC. Translation: CASSQESQGQETQYF.

A single count supports this clone. The CDR3 sequence is CASSSGQGDSGNTIYF. CDR3 sequence (DNA): TGCGCCAGCAGCTCTGGACAGGGCGACTCTGGAAACACCATATATTTT. V usage is TRBV5-1 and J usage is TRBJ1-3, with 8 bases fitting TRBD1. This CDR3 is built from 16 residues. Germline V gene sequence: CDR1 SGHRS, CDR2 YFSETQ. V was clipped by 3 bases and J by 0 bases; unmatched bases: 5.

The rearrangement joins TRBV9 to TRBJ1-1; 7 bases match TRBD1. CDR3 length: 17 residues. V shed 3 bases and J 6 bases; nucleotides not matched to a gene: 17. The germline CDR1 and CDR2 sequences are SGDLS and YYNGEE. This chain's CDR3 is CASSGLPTTGRRSEAFF. The CDR3 nucleotides read TGTGCCAGCAGCGGTTTACCCACGACAGGGAGAAGGTCTGAAGCTTTCTTT.

With respect to this clone: The same CDR3 also results from other DNA sequences found in this sample. The chain recombines TRBV10-3 with TRBJ1-5; tentative D call: TRBD1 (5 bases). This CDR3 is 12 amino acids long. Germline-derived CDR1 and CDR2 are ENHRY and SYGVKD. The V and J ends lost 2 bases and 7 bases respectively, with 6 bases between them. CDR3 sequence reads: CAISEGGQPQHF. CDR3 sequence (DNA): TGTGCCATCAGTGAGGGGGGGCAGCCCCAGCATTTT.

This sequence joins TRBV7-2 and TRBJ2-7; D might be TRBD1 (7 bases). Germline V gene data show CDR1 as SGHTA and CDR2 as FQGNSA. CDR3 length: 15 amino acids. The V gene lost 1 base and the J gene lost 0 bases, with 10 bases spanning the gap. CDR3 sequence: CASSLGQGGSYEQYF. The CDR3, as DNA: TGTGCCAGCAGCTTAGGACAGGGAGGCTCCTACGAGCAGTACTTC.

The chain uses TRBV5-1 and TRBJ2-7, with 12 nucleotides matching TRBD1. J gave up 2 bases and V 4 bases, and 4 bases lay outside the gene matches. The germline V gene has CDR1 SGHRS and CDR2 YFSETQ. The CDR3 has 15 residues. CDR3 region: CASSQGQGAAYEQYF. The CDR3 DNA is TGCGCCAGCAGCCAGGGACAGGGGGCCGCCTACGAGCAGTACTTC.

V and J are TRBV4-2 and TRBJ1-6, with no clear D. The CDR3 contains 16 residues. Trimming shortened V by 0 bases and J by 9 bases, and 15 bases separated the two germline ends. Germline V CDR1 and CDR2: LGHNA, YNFKEQ. The CDR3 here is CASSQDRPGMGSPLHF. The CDR3 bases are TGTGCCAGCAGCCAAGATCGGCCGGGAATGGGTTCACCCCTCCACTTT.